These T cell receptor beta chains were read from a single sample in a study of STAT3 mutations in large granular lymphocyte leukemia. Some clones are missing from TCRdb's copy, which holds only in-frame ones; the method was immunoSEQ multiplex PCR. The table lists fewer than 2,500 clones, over 45% of them singletons. The sample consisted of peripheral blood mononuclear cells. The receptors here all came from a man aged 60-69 years with T-cell large granular lymphocyte leukemia. Some clones in this sample may be carry-over from other donors' samples. Both conserved end residues are part of each CDR3. A D gene is named only where the DNA matches it firmly. Size tells how often a clone was seen (once, few, many) or the class of an expanded clone, and some rows leave it out.

V	J	size	D	CDR3	DNA
TRBV7-9	TRBJ2-5	few	NA	CASNGVEETQYF	TGTGCCAGCAATGGGGTTGAGGAGACCCAGTACTTC
TRBV2	TRBJ2-7	NA	NA	CASSDPGPYEQYF	TGTGCCAGCAGTGATCCAGGGCCCTACGAGCAGTACTTC
TRBV5-1	TRBJ2-7	NA	NA	CASSLDGFSYEQYF	TGCGCCAGCAGCTTGGATGGGTTCTCCTACGAGCAGTACTTC
TRBV11-3	TRBJ2-1	few	NA	CASSLESGTYNEQFF	TGTGCCAGCAGCCTGGAGTCCGGTACCTACAATGAGCAGTTCTTC
TRBV6-5	TRBJ2-1	NA	NA	CASSEEASYNEQFF	TGTGCCAGCAGTGAGGAGGCCTCCTACAATGAGCAGTTCTTC
TRBV7-9	TRBJ2-5	NA	NA	CASRPTEHQETQYF	TGTGCCAGCAGGCCGACTGAGCACCAAGAGACCCAGTACTTC
TRBV29-1	TRBJ2-3	NA	TRBD2	CSLGLAGSPMDTQYF	TGCAGCTTAGGACTAGCGGGCTCCCCCATGGATACGCAGTATTTT
TRBV5-6	TRBJ1-2	NA	NA	CASSLPRTADYGYTF	TGTGCCAGCAGCTTGCCCCGGACGGCTGACTATGGCTACACCTTC
TRBV18	TRBJ2-3	once	NA	CASSPSESDTQYF	TGTGCCAGCTCACCTTCAGAGTCAGATACGCAGTATTTT
TRBV6-5	TRBJ1-3	few	NA	CATEGTNGNTIYF	TGTGCCACCGAAGGAACAAACGGAAACACCATATATTTT
TRBV18	TRBJ2-3	NA	TRBD2	CASSPAGVADTQYF	TGTGCCAGCTCACCGGCGGGAGTAGCAGATACGCAGTATTTT
TRBV27	TRBJ2-3	medium-sized	TRBD1	CASRPGQGRGETDTQYF	TGTGCCAGCAGGCCGGGACAGGGGCGAGGTGAGACAGATACGCAGTATTTT
TRBV6-1	TRBJ1-5	few	NA	CASGNNQPQHF	TGTGCCAGCGGCAACAATCAGCCCCAGCATTTT
TRBV2	TRBJ1-1	NA	TRBD1	CASRSRGTQAFF	TGTGCCAGCAGATCCAGGGGGACCCAAGCTTTCTTT
TRBV7-9	TRBJ2-1	NA	TRBD2	CASDLAGGNHEQFF	TGTGCCAGCGACTTAGCGGGAGGGAACCATGAGCAGTTCTTC
TRBV9	TRBJ2-5	few	TRBD2	CASSVSGGAPETQYF	TGTGCCAGCAGCGTTAGCGGGGGGGCCCCAGAGACCCAGTACTTC
TRBV5-4	TRBJ2-3	NA	TRBD1	CASSDRVLSGTDTQYF	TGTGCCAGCAGCGACAGGGTATTATCTGGCACAGATACGCAGTATTTT
TRBV6-6	TRBJ2-6	few	NA	CASSPTAGSGANVLTF	TGTGCCAGCAGTCCTACGGCAGGGTCTGGGGCCAACGTCCTGACTTTC
TRBV27	TRBJ2-7	few	NA	CASSPGYSSYEQYF	TGTGCCAGCTCCCCGGGGTATAGCTCCTACGAGCAGTACTTC
TRBV5-6	TRBJ2-7	NA	NA	CASSQRPTGSQYF	TGTGCCAGCAGCCAAAGACCTACAGGTTCGCAGTACTTC